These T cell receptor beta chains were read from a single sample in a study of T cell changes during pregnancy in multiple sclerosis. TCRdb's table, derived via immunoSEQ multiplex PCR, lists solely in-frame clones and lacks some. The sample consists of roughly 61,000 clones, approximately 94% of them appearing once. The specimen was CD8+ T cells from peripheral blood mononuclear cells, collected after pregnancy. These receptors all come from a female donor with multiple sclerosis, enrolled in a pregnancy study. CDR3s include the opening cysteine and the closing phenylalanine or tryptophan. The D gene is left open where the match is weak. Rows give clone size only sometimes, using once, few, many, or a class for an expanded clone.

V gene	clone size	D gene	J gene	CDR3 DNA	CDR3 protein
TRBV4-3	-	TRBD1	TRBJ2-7	TGCGCCAGCAGCCAAGAAGGGACAGGGTCCTACGAGCAGTACTTC	CASSQEGTGSYEQYF
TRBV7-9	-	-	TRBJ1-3	TGTGCCAGCAGCCCCTTGGGTTGGACAGCTCACACAAACGGAAACACCATATATTTT	CASSPLGWTAHTNGNTIYF
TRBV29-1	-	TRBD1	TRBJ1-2	TGCAGCGTCGGGGGACAGGGGGTATATGGCTACACCTTC	CSVGGQGVYGYTF
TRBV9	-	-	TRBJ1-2	TGTGCCAGCAGCGCAGGGTACAATGGCTACACCTTC	CASSAGYNGYTF
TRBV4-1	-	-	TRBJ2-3	TGCGCCAGCAGCCAAGTCGGGAGCGGCACAGATACGCAGTATTTT	CASSQVGSGTDTQYF
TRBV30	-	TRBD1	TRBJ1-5	TGTGCCTGGAGTGTAGGGACAGGGACGAGACAGCCCCAGCATTTT	CAWSVGTGTRQPQHF
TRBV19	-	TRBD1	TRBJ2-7	TGTGCCAGTAGTATAGACGACAGGGTCCCCTACGAGCAGTACTTC	CASSIDDRVPYEQYF
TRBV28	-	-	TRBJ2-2	TGTGCCAGCAGTCCGGGGGACAGCCTGGGCGAGGCCGGGGAGCTGTTTTTT	CASSPGDSLGEAGELFF
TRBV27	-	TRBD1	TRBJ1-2	TGTGCCAGCAGTCCGCGAACAGGGGGGGATGGCTACACCTTC	CASSPRTGGDGYTF
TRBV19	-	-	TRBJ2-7	TGTGCCAGTAGTATAGGAACAGGCTCCTACGAGCAGTACTTC	CASSIGTGSYEQYF
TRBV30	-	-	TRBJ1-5	TGTGCCTGGAGCGTCTTGGGAGCGGGCAATCAGCCCCAGCATTTT	CAWSVLGAGNQPQHF
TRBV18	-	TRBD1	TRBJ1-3	TGTGCCAGCTCACAAACAGGGGAAACCGGAAACACCATATATTTT	CASSQTGETGNTIYF
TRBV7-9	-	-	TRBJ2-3	TGTGCCAGCAGCCTACAGATTTCCACAGATACGCAGTATTTT	CASSLQISTDTQYF
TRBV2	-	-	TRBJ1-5	TGTGCCAGCATTAAAAATTCAGGGCTAAATCAGCCCCAGCATTTT	CASIKNSGLNQPQHF
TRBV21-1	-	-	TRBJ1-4	TGTGCCAGCAGCACAACGGGGTTGGCGGGGGGCGAAAAACTGTTTTTT	CASSTTGLAGGEKLFF
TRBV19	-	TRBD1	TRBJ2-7	TGTGCCAGTAGTATAGAGCAGGGGGCTCTGTACGAGCAGTACTTC	CASSIEQGALYEQYF
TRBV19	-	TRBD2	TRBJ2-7	TGTGCCAGTAGCCCTAGCGGATTTTCCTCCTACGAGCAGTACTTC	CASSPSGFSSYEQYF
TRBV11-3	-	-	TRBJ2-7	TGTGCCAGCAGCTTACCCGACAGCTTTTCCTACGAGCAGTACTTC	CASSLPDSFSYEQYF
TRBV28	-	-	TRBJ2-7	TGTGCCAGCAGTCTCCTATTGGACAGTCTTACCTACGAGCAGTACTTC	CASSLLLDSLTYEQYF
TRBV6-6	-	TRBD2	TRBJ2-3	TGTGCCAGCAGCCCGGCGGAGGGAGGGTGGTATTTT	CASSPAEGGWYF
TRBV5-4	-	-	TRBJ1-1	TGTGCCAGCAGCTCGTCACAGGGCCCCACTGAAGCTTTCTTT	CASSSSQGPTEAFF
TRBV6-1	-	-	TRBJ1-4	TGTGCCAGCAGTGAAGAGGCATGGAGGGTGGCTGCTAATGAAAAACTGTTTTTT	CASSEEAWRVAANEKLFF
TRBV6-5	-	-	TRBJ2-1	TGTGCCAGCAGTTTGACGGGATCCTACAATGAGCAGTTCTTC	CASSLTGSYNEQFF
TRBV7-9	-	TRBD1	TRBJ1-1	TGTGCCAGCAGCTTAGTAACAGGGGGGGCTGAAGCTTTCTTT	CASSLVTGGAEAFF
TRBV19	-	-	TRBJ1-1	TGTGCCACTAATCCGGGAAACACTGAAGCTTTCTTT	CATNPGNTEAFF
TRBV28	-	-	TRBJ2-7	TGTGCCAGCAGTTCTCGGGACATGTCCTACGAGCAGTACTTC	CASSSRDMSYEQYF
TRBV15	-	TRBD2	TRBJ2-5	TGTGCCACCAGCAGAGACTTGGTAGCGGGAGGTCAAGAGACCCAGTACTTC	CATSRDLVAGGQETQYF
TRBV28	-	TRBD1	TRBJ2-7	TGTGCCAGCAGTCTCGGGACAGGGATGTACGAGCAGTACTTC	CASSLGTGMYEQYF
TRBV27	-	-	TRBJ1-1	TGTGCCAGCAGTCCCCCATGGACAGCGAACACTGAAGCTTTCTTT	CASSPPWTANTEAFF
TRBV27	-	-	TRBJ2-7	TGTGCCAGCAGTTTTCCCGGTCCCGGGAAGCAGTACTTC	CASSFPGPGKQYF
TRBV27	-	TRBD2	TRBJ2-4	TGTGCCAGCAGTTTATCGTCGACTAGCGGAATTCAGTACTTC	CASSLSSTSGIQYF
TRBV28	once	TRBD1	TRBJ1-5	TGTGCCAGCAGTTTACTAGGACAGGGGACTCAGCCCCAGCATTTT	CASSLLGQGTQPQHF
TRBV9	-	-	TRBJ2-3	TGTGCCAGCAGCGTAGTCGACTCCGGAACAGATACGCAGTATTTT	CASSVVDSGTDTQYF
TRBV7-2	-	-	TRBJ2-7	TGTGCCAGCAGCTCGGGTGTAACGGGGACCTACGAGCAGTACTTC	CASSSGVTGTYEQYF
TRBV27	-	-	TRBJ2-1	TGTGCCAGCAGTTTATCGCTCAGGCAAGGCTCCTACAATGAGCAGTTCTTC	CASSLSLRQGSYNEQFF
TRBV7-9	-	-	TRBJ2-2	TGTGCCTCCTTCAGTGACGGGGAGCTGTTTTTT	CASFSDGELFF
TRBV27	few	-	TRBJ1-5	TGTGCCAGCAGTTGGCAGAGCAATCAGCCCCAGCATTTT	CASSWQSNQPQHF
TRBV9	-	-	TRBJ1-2	TGTGCCAGCAGCGTACCGGACGGGATAGCTAACTATGGCTACACCTTC	CASSVPDGIANYGYTF
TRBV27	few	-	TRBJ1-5	TGTGCCAGCAGCGGAGGGGTCGGGCAGCCCCAGCATTTT	CASSGGVGQPQHF
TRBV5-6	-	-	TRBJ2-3	TGTGCCAGCAGCCCCGGAGGGCCGATAGATACGCAGTATTTT	CASSPGGPIDTQYF
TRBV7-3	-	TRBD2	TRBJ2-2	TGTGCCAGCAGCTTCGGACCGGGACTAGTTCCCCCCGGGGAGCTGTTTTTT	CASSFGPGLVPPGELFF
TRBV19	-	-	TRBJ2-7	TGTGCCAGCGGCGGGTTAGCGGATGGCGAGCAGTACTTC	CASGGLADGEQYF
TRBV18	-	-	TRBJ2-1	TGTGCCAGCTCACCACCGGTTCAGGGAAGCGGGGAGCAGTTCTTC	CASSPPVQGSGEQFF
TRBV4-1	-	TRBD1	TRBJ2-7	TGCGCCAGCAGCCACGACGGGACAGGGAGCTCCTACGAGCAGTACTTC	CASSHDGTGSSYEQYF
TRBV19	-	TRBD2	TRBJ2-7	TGTGCCAGTAGCGTAGCGGGGGCTTACGAGCAGTACTTC	CASSVAGAYEQYF